The 9 T cell receptor beta chains in this list originate from one sample, sequenced in a study of blood T cell repertoires in COVID-19. Measured with immunoSEQ multiplex PCR; TCRdb has only the in-frame clones, and not every one. The repertoire holds about 210,000 clones, with roughly 84% as singletons. Material: peripheral blood. Every receptor here comes from a woman at least 80 years old with COVID-19, enrolled during active disease.

This clone was seen once. The gene calls are TRBV5-1 and TRBJ2-2; TRBD2 matches at 9 bases. Germline CDR1 is SGHRS and CDR2 is YFSETQ. Trimming at V came to 4 bases and at J to 6 bases, leaving 10 bases not matched to a gene. This CDR3 region has 16 residues. DNA for the CDR3: TGCGCCAGCAGCATGCCGCGGGGGGGCCAGGCCGGGGAGCTGTTTTTT. It is translated as CASSMPRGGQAGELFF.

This clone was recorded a few times. The CDR3 spells CASSDQGATEAFF. CDR3 nucleotide sequence: TGTGCCAGCAGTGACCAGGGTGCCACTGAAGCTTTCTTT. V and J are TRBV6-4 and TRBJ1-1; possible D gene TRBD1, 5 bases. V shed 2 bases and J shed 4 bases, with 8 bases lying between them. Per germline, CDR1 MRHNA and CDR2 SNTAGT. There are 13 residues in the CDR3.

This clone was seen a single time. This rearrangement joins TRBV18 to TRBJ2-2, with D unresolved. Germline V CDR1 and CDR2: KGHSH, LQKENI. The CDR3 has 12 residues. V shed 3 bases and J shed 7 bases, with 6 bases lying between them. CDR3 nucleotides: TGTGCCAGCTCACCGACACACGGGGAGCTGTTTTTT. The encoded protein is CASSPTHGELFF.

The rearrangement joins TRBV18 to TRBJ2-7; D remains unclear. Germline V gene data show CDR1 as KGHSH and CDR2 as LQKENI. The V end was cut by 1 base, the J end by 4 bases, with 8 bases between. CDR3 size: 13 residues. In nucleotides, the CDR3 is TGTGCCAGCTCACCACTAGAAGATTACGAGCAGTACGTC. It codes for CASSPLEDYEQYV.

This clone was detected only once. V usage is TRBV19 and J usage is TRBJ2-2; possible D gene TRBD2, 5 bases. The germline CDR1 and CDR2 sequences are LNHDA and SQIVND (reference sequence). The V gene lost 10 bases and the J gene lost 7 bases, with 10 bases spanning the gap. The CDR3 is 11 amino acids. DNA for the CDR3: TGTGCCACTTCAGGACTCGGGGAGCTGTTTTTT. Its translation: CATSGLGELFF.

This clone was observed once. Other DNA sequences from this sample encode an identical CDR3 as well. V and J are TRBV3-1 (or the pseudogene TRBV3-2) and TRBJ1-2, with TRBD1 identical over 8 bases. Germline V lookup: CDR1 LGHDT, CDR2 YNNKEL (reference sequence). Trimming took 4 bases from V and 2 from J; bases not matched to a gene: 6. The CDR3 extends over 15 amino acids. The CDR3 loop reads CASSRTGTGNYGYTF. The CDR3 DNA reads as TGTGCCAGCAGCCGCACCGGGACAGGCAACTATGGCTACACCTTC.

The chain has TRBV5-1 and TRBJ2-3, with 8 positions matching TRBD2. The germline gives CDR1 SGHRS, CDR2 YFSETQ. The V and J ends lost 3 bases and 6 bases, in that order; junction bases with no gene match: 9. This CDR3 has 15 residues. Here the CDR3 reads CASSSDGGGTDTQYF. The CDR3 region has the DNA TGCGCCAGCAGCTCTGACGGCGGGGGGACCGATACGCAGTATTTT.

V usage is TRBV5-4 and J usage is TRBJ1-6; D call uncertain. Germline V gives CDR1 SGHNT, CDR2 YYREEE (reference sequence). The CDR3 consists of 15 residues. V was clipped by 3 bases and J by 7 bases, with 14 bases between them. DNA for the CDR3: TGTGCCAGCAGCTACTACCGGGGAACGAATTCACCCCTCCACTTT. As protein: CASSYYRGTNSPLHF.

This chain links TRBV25-1 with TRBJ1-5, with no clear D. Germline V CDR1 and CDR2: MGHDK, SYGVNS. V was pared by 0 bases and J by 5 bases, with 8 bases between. The CDR3 has 14 residues. In nucleotides, the CDR3 is TGTGCCAGCAGTGAATATGAGGGATATCAGCCCCAGCATTTT. The encoded protein is CASSEYEGYQPQHF.